Listed below are T cell receptor beta chains from one sample, sequenced in a study of blood T cell repertoires in COVID-19. The protocol was immunoSEQ multiplex PCR, while the TCRdb copy is restricted to in-frame clones and leaves out a portion. This table holds about 100,000 clones, around 85% found once. Sequencing was done on a sample of PBMCs or T cells enriched from blood (not recorded which). Receptor source: a woman in her forties or fifties who had recovered from COVID-19. Both conserved end residues are part of each CDR3. A D gene is named only where the DNA matches it firmly. Some rows have no size entry. The others give once, few or many, or a class for an expanded clone.

j_call | clone_size | d_call | v_call | cdr3_nt | cdr3_aa
TRBJ2-5 | - | - | TRBV27 | TGTGCCAGCAGTTTTCTTTTCGGGGAACAAGAGACCCAGTACTTC | CASSFLFGEQETQYF
TRBJ1-2 | - | - | TRBV9 | TGTGCCAGCAGCGTCCAGGTTAACTATGGCTACACCTTC | CASSVQVNYGYTF
TRBJ2-1 | - | TRBD2 | TRBV4-1 | TGCGCCAGCAGCCAGAAAACACTCAGGGACTTTCGGGGAGGGAATGAGCAGTTCTTC | CASSQKTLRDFRGGNEQFF
TRBJ1-2 | - | - | TRBV10-3 | TGTGCCATCAGTGAATACACAGGGTTGGAGAATGGTTACACCTTC | CAISEYTGLENGYTF
TRBJ1-2 | - | - | TRBV28 | TGTGCCAGCAGTTCGCGGACAGCTAACTATGGCTACACCTTC | CASSSRTANYGYTF
TRBJ1-1 | few | - | TRBV20-1 | TGCAGTGCTAGGGGGGGGAGGGCTTTCTTT | CSARGGRAFF
TRBJ2-1 | - | - | TRBV6-5 | TGTGCCAGCAGGCCCTGGACTGTTAATGAGCAGTTCTTC | CASRPWTVNEQFF
TRBJ2-2 | - | - | TRBV28 | TGTGCCAGCAGTTTGGCGGAGGCCAACACCGGGGAGCTGTTTTTT | CASSLAEANTGELFF
TRBJ1-5 | - | - | TRBV29-1 | TGCAGCGCCCAGGGCAATCAGCCCCAGCATTTT | CSAQGNQPQHF
TRBJ2-7 | - | - | TRBV6-2/TRBV6-3 | TGTGCCAGCAGTTATGGGGAGACCGGACTCTCCTACGAGCAGTACTTC | CASSYGETGLSYEQYF
TRBJ2-1 | - | TRBD2 | TRBV4-1 | TGCGCCAGCCGCGGGGTGGGGGAGGGAAACAATGAGCAGTTCTTC | CASRGVGEGNNEQFF
TRBJ2-7 | few | TRBD1 | TRBV11-1 | TGTGCCAGCAGCTCGGTCGACAGGGTTTTATCCGAGCAGTACTTC | CASSSVDRVLSEQYF
TRBJ1-1 | - | - | TRBV7-9 | TGTGCCAGCAGCGCGGGACGGATGAACACTGAAGCTTTCTTT | CASSAGRMNTEAFF
TRBJ1-3 | - | TRBD1 | TRBV3-1/TRBV3-2 | TGTGCCAGCAGCCATGGGACAGGGGCTGGAAACACCATATATTTT | CASSHGTGAGNTIYF
TRBJ2-7 | - | - | TRBV2 | TGTGCCAGCAGTCTCCTCAACCAGGGGATCGAGCAGTACTTC | CASSLLNQGIEQYF
TRBJ1-6 | - | - | TRBV7-3 | TGTGCCAGCAGCTTAAAAGGACTGTTTGCCCTACTGAGATATTCACCCCTCCACTTT | CASSLKGLFALLRYSPLHF
TRBJ1-1 | - | TRBD1 | TRBV14 | TGTGCCAGCAGCCGCCGACAGGGCCGAACTGAAGCTTTCTTT | CASSRRQGRTEAFF
TRBJ1-4 | - | TRBD1 | TRBV9 | TGTGCCAGCAGCCCGTTATCCGGGACAGGGGGAACTAATGAAAAACTGTTTTTT | CASSPLSGTGGTNEKLFF
TRBJ2-2 | - | - | TRBV5-1 | TGCGCCAGCAGCTTGATCGTCGGGACAACGAACACCGGGGAGCTGTTTTTT | CASSLIVGTTNTGELFF
TRBJ1-6 | once | TRBD1 | TRBV9 | TGTGCCAGCAGCGAGGACAGGGTGTATAATTCACCCCTCCACTTT | CASSEDRVYNSPLHF
TRBJ2-1 | - | TRBD2 | TRBV28 | TGTGCCAGCAGTTCCCCTCGGACTAGCGGGACAGATGAGCAGTTCTTC | CASSSPRTSGTDEQFF
TRBJ1-2 | - | TRBD1 | TRBV6-6 | TGTGCCAGCAGGACAGGGGGCACTATTCATGGCTACACCTTC | CASRTGGTIHGYTF
TRBJ1-2 | - | - | TRBV28 | TGTGCCAGCAGTTTACGGGTCACGGGGGACTATGGCTACACCTTC | CASSLRVTGDYGYTF
TRBJ1-4 | - | - | TRBV7-6 | TGTGCCAGCAGCCCGCCGGGCTGGGAGGTTACAACTAATGAAAAACTGTTTTTT | CASSPPGWEVTTNEKLFF
TRBJ2-1 | once | TRBD1 | TRBV25-1 | TGTGCCAGCAGCCAAAGGGGGACAGGGCCCTACAATGAGCAGTTCTTC | CASSQRGTGPYNEQFF
TRBJ2-3 | - | TRBD1 | TRBV5-1 | TGCGCCAGCAGCTCCCGTACAGGGGGCGATATCACAGATACGCAGTATTTT | CASSSRTGGDITDTQYF
TRBJ2-7 | - | TRBD2 | TRBV4-1 | TGCGCCAGCAGCCCAACCGGAGCGGGAAGGTCCTACGAGCAGTACTTC | CASSPTGAGRSYEQYF
TRBJ2-3 | - | TRBD1 | TRBV30 | TGTGCCTGGAGTGTACAAGGCAGGGGGCTGTCAGATACGCAGTATTTT | CAWSVQGRGLSDTQYF
TRBJ2-3 | - | TRBD2 | TRBV4-2 | TGTGCCAGCAGCCAAGTACTAGCGGGTACTAGCACAGATACGCAGTATTTT | CASSQVLAGTSTDTQYF
TRBJ1-2 | - | - | TRBV11-2 | TGTGCCAGCAGCTTAGCCCCAGGGTCTGGCTACACCTTC | CASSLAPGSGYTF
TRBJ2-1 | - | TRBD2 | TRBV19 | TGTGCCAGTAGTAAGGGCGGGAGTCTACATGAGCAGTTCTTC | CASSKGGSLHEQFF
TRBJ2-6 | - | TRBD1 | TRBV28 | TGTGCCAGCAGTTCGGACAGGGGGAATGGGGCCAACGTCCTGACTTTC | CASSSDRGNGANVLTF
TRBJ1-3 | - | - | TRBV28 | TGTGCCAGCAGTTCCCCTGGGGCGGTCTCTGGAAACACCATATATTTT | CASSSPGAVSGNTIYF
TRBJ2-1 | - | - | TRBV28 | TGTGCCAGCAGTTCTCGTGGGGCTCGCCGCTACAATGAGCAGTTCTTC | CASSSRGARRYNEQFF
TRBJ2-1 | - | - | TRBV7-9 | TGTGCCAGCAGCTTAGCTGCCGGCTGGGGCGATGAGCAGTTCTTC | CASSLAAGWGDEQFF
TRBJ2-7 | - | - | TRBV2 | TGTGCCAGCAGTGAAGAGGGGTGGGACGAGCAGTACTTC | CASSEEGWDEQYF
TRBJ1-1 | - | - | TRBV7-8 | TGTGCCAGCAGCTTCGTCGGGAGCACTGAAGCTTTCTTT | CASSFVGSTEAFF
TRBJ1-2 | - | - | TRBV6-5 | TGTGCCAGCAGCGGACGACGGACTAGCTATGGCTACACCTTC | CASSGRRTSYGYTF
TRBJ2-5 | - | TRBD2 | TRBV2 | TGTGCCAGTCTCCGGGGGGGTGGTCGGGAGACCCAGTACTTC | CASLRGGGRETQYF